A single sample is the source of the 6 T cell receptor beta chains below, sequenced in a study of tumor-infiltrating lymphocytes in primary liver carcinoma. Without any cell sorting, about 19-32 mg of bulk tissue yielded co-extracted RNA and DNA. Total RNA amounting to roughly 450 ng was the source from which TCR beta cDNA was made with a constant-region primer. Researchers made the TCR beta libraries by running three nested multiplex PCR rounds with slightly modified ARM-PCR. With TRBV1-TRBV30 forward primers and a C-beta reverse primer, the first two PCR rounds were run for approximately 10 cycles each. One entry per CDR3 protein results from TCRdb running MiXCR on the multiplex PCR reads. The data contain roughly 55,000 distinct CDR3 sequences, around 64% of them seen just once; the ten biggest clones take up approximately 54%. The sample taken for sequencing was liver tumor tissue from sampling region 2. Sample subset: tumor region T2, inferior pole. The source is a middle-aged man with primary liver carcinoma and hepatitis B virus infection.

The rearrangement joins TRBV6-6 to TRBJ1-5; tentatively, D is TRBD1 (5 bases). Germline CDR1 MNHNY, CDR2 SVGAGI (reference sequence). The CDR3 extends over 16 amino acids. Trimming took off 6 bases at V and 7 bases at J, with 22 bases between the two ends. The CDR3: CASSLTGLRQGQPQHF. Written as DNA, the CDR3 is TGTGCCAGCAGCCTAACGGGACTCCGGCAAGGACAGCCCCAGCATTTT.

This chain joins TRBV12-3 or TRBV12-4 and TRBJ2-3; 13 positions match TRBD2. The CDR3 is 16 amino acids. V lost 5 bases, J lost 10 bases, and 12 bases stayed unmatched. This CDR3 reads CASSAELAGGANAQYF. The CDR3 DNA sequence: TGTGCCAGCAGTGCAGAACTAGCGGGAGGGGCAAATGCGCAGTATTTT.

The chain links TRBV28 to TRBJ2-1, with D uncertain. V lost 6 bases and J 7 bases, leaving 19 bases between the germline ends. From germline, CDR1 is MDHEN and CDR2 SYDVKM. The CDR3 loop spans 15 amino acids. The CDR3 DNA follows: TGTGCCAGCAGCGAAATTAAGGGCTCGGATAATGAGCAGTTCTTC. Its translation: CASSEIKGSDNEQFF.

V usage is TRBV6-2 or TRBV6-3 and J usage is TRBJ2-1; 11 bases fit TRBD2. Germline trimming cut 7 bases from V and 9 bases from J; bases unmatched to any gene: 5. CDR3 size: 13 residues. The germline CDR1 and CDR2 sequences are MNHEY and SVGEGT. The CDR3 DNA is TGTGCCAGCATGACTAGCGGGATCGGTGAGCAGTTCTTC. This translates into CASMTSGIGEQFF.

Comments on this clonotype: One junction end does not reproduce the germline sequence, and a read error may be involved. The CDR3 nucleotides are TGCGCCAGCAGCCAAGATTTGGGGGAGACCCATTACTTC. Protein: CASSQDLGETHYF. V and J are TRBV4-3 and TRBJ2-5, with D possibly called TRBD1 or TRBD2 (5 bases each). The CDR3 loop spans 13 amino acids. In germline, CDR1 is LGHNA, CDR2 YSLEER.

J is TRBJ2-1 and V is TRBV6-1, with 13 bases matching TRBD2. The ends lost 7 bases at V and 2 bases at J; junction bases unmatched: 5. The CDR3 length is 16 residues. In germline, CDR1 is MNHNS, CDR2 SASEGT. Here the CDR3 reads CASNKGLAGAYNEQFF. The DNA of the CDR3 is TGTGCCAGCAATAAAGGACTAGCGGGAGCCTACAATGAGCAGTTCTTC.